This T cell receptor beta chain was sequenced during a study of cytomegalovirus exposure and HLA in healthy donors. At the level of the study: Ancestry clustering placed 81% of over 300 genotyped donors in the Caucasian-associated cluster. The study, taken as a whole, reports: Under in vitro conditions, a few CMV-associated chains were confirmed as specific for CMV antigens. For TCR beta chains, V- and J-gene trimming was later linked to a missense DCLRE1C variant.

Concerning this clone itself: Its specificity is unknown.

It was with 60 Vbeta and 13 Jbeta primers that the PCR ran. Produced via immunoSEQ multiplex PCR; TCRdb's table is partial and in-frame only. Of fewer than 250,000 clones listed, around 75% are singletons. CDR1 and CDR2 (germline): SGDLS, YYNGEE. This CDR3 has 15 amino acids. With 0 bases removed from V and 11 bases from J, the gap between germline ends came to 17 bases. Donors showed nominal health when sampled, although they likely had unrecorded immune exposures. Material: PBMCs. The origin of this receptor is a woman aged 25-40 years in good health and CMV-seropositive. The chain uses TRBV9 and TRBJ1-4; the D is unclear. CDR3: CASSVGELPSGKLFF. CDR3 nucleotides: TGTGCCAGCAGCGTAGGAGAACTACCCTCCGGGAAACTGTTTTTT.